These T cell receptor beta chains were read from a single sample in a study of blood T cell repertoires in COVID-19. Clones were sequenced by immunoSEQ multiplex PCR, and TCRdb holds only the in-frame ones, with some missing. Of 100,000 to 150,000 clones in the sample, over 75% were seen once. Sequencing was carried out using peripheral blood. These receptors came from a woman of 80 years or more with acute or convalescent COVID-19. Each CDR3 is given with its conserved first and last residue. A D gene is named only where the DNA matches it firmly. A clone size is listed for some rows: how often the clone was seen (once, few, many), or a class if it is expanded.

J,V,D,size,CDR3,DNA
TRBJ2-3,TRBV7-2,NA,NA,CASSLQGPPLDTQYF,TGTGCCAGCAGCTTACAGGGGCCACCTTTAGATACGCAGTATTTT
TRBJ1-1,TRBV18,NA,once,CASSPGLGPFNTEAFF,TGTGCCAGCTCACCAGGTCTGGGGCCATTTAACACTGAAGCTTTCTTT
TRBJ2-3,TRBV28,NA,NA,CASSLPGGGARDTQYF,TGTGCCAGCAGTTTACCTGGAGGGGGGGCCAGAGATACGCAGTATTTT
TRBJ1-1,TRBV11-3,NA,few,CASSLDHAAAAFF,TGTGCCAGCAGCTTAGATCATGCAGCGGCAGCTTTCTTT
TRBJ1-5,TRBV10-3,TRBD1,NA,CATAGTGGEYSNQPQHF,TGTGCCACCGCCGGGACAGGGGGGGAATATAGCAATCAGCCCCAGCATTTT
TRBJ2-3,TRBV6-5,TRBD1,once,CASGQGLLTDTQYF,TGTGCCAGCGGACAGGGCCTCCTCACAGATACGCAGTATTTT
TRBJ1-5,TRBV28,TRBD1,NA,CASSRTGSQPQHF,TGTGCCAGCAGCCGGACAGGTTCTCAGCCCCAGCATTTT
TRBJ1-5,TRBV19,NA,NA,CASSTQYSNQPQHF,TGTGCCAGTAGTACACAGTATAGCAATCAGCCCCAGCATTTT
TRBJ2-5,TRBV9,TRBD2,NA,CASSSQTSGAAQYF,TGTGCCAGCAGCTCCCAGACTAGCGGGGCGGCCCAGTACTTC
TRBJ1-2,TRBV4-3,NA,few,CASSQELGQRNYGYTF,TGCGCCAGCAGCCAAGAATTGGGACAACGTAACTATGGCTACACCTTC
TRBJ2-2,TRBV10-3,TRBD2,few,CAINRLAGDTGELFF,TGTGCCATCAATAGGCTAGCGGGGGACACCGGGGAGCTGTTTTTT
TRBJ1-1,TRBV28,NA,NA,CASSPTGGSVNTEAFF,TGTGCCAGCAGTCCTACGGGAGGATCCGTGAACACTGAAGCTTTCTTT
TRBJ1-6,TRBV18,TRBD1,NA,CASSPSTGGNSPLHF,TGTGCCAGCTCACCATCAACAGGGGGGAATTCACCCCTCCACTTT
TRBJ1-4,TRBV6-6,TRBD1,NA,CASCQGATNEKLFF,TGTGCCAGCTGCCAGGGGGCAACTAATGAAAAACTGTTTTTT
TRBJ1-1,TRBV7-2,TRBD1,NA,CASSLQSGTGGLAFF,TGTGCCAGCAGCTTACAATCCGGGACAGGGGGACTTGCTTTCTTT
TRBJ2-1,TRBV10-3,NA,NA,CAVQGNNEQFF,TGTGCCGTACAGGGAAACAATGAGCAGTTCTTC
TRBJ1-4,TRBV25-1,TRBD1,NA,CASSLPTGLNEKLFF,TGTGCCAGCAGCCTCCCGACAGGGCTTAATGAAAAACTGTTTTTT
TRBJ2-1,TRBV6-2/TRBV6-3,TRBD1,NA,CASSYGTATTEQFF,TGTGCCAGCAGTTACGGGACAGCGACGACTGAGCAGTTCTTC
TRBJ1-2,TRBV29-1,NA,few,CSAYREDYGYTF,TGCAGCGCCTACCGGGAAGACTATGGCTACACCTTC
TRBJ1-1,TRBV2,TRBD1,NA,CGGQGNTEAFF,TGTGGCGGACAGGGGAACACTGAAGCTTTCTTT
TRBJ1-1,TRBV2,TRBD1,NA,CASSYLQGAEAVAFF,TGTGCCAGCAGTTATTTACAGGGGGCTGAAGCTGTTGCTTTCTTT
TRBJ1-3,TRBV4-1,TRBD1,NA,CASSAGTGHSSGNTIYF,TGCGCCAGCAGCGCAGGGACAGGGCACAGCTCTGGAAACACCATATATTTT